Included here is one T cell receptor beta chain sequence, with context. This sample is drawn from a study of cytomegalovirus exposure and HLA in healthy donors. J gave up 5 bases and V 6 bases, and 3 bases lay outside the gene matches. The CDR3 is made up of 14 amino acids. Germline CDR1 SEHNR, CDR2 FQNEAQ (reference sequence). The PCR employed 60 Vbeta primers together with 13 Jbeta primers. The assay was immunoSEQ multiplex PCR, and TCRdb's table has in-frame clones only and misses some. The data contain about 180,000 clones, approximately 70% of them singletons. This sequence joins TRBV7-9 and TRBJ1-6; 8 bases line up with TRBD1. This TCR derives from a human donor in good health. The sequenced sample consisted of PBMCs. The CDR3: CASRTGGDNSPLHF. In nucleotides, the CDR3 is TGTGCCAGCAGAACAGGGGGTGATAATTCACCCCTCCACTTT.